This T cell receptor (beta chain) was retrieved from a study of beta chain features in type 1 diabetes. General study findings and limits: Comparison showed that naive, central memory and Treg TCRB repertoires appeared more similar among patients than among healthy donors. VDJ junctions sequenced from type 1 diabetes patients showed fewer insertions and more deletions. Sequencing the cDNA could make cells with high TCR expression show up more than they should.

Points on this clone: Its matching antigen is unknown.

Expressed TCRB transcripts were sequenced after all isolated RNA was converted to cDNA. Here immunoSEQ multiplex PCR was the method, and the copy in TCRdb shows in-frame clones only, minus some. The sample shows about 930,000 clones, roughly 16% of them seen only once. All sorted populations exceeded 95% purity. Source material: naive CD4+ T cells from blood. This clonotype was sampled from a woman between 18 and 29 years old in good health.

DNA for the CDR3: TGCGCCAGCAGCCAAGGCCCTACTAGCGGGACCACAGATACGCAGTATTTT. It yields the protein CASSQGPTSGTTDTQYF. V usage is TRBV4-3 and J usage is TRBJ2-3, with 10 bases that match TRBD2. V was clipped by 1 base and J by 2 bases; unmatched bases: 6. From germline, CDR1 is LGHNA and CDR2 YSLEER. The CDR3 is 17 amino acids.